The 10 T cell receptor beta chains given below trace back to one sample, sequenced in a study of CD8 T cells in Susac syndrome. Random hexamers were used to reverse transcribe an amount of 0.5 to 1 ug RNA. TCRdb used MiXCR to reprocess the immunoSEQ multiplex PCR reads, holding one entry per CDR3 protein. In the table there are roughly 190,000 distinct CDR3 sequences, approximately 94% of which are singletons. Source material: CD4+ T cells from PBMCs. The receptors originated from a human donor in good health.

The chain recombines TRBV6-2 or TRBV6-3 with TRBJ2-7; D might be TRBD1 (6 bases). CDR3 length equals 13 residues. V shed 0 bases and J shed 6 bases, with 9 bases lying between them. The germline gives CDR1 MNHEY, CDR2 SVGEGT. This chain's CDR3 is CASSYSRGGEQYF. CDR3 coding DNA: TGTGCCAGCAGTTACTCTCGAGGGGGCGAGCAGTACTTC.

V and J are TRBV5-4 and TRBJ1-2; D call uncertain. The V gene lost 0 bases and the J gene lost 2 bases, with 11 bases spanning the gap. Germline V CDR1 and CDR2: SGHNT, YYREEE (reference sequence). The CDR3 contains 15 residues. The CDR3: CASSLVYSENYGYTF. The DNA for the CDR3 is TGTGCCAGCAGCTTGGTTTACAGCGAGAACTATGGCTACACCTTC.

The chain joins TRBV15 to TRBJ1-1, with D unresolved. The ends were cut back, 5 bases at V and 3 bases at J, with 7 bases in the middle. This CDR3 has 12 residues. The germline V gene encodes CDR1 LNHNV and CDR2 YYDKDF (reference sequence). CDR3 DNA sequence: TGTGCCACCAGCTTACATGACACTGAAGCTTTCTTT. Residues: CATSLHDTEAFF.

V gene TRBV30 combines with J gene TRBJ2-7; D might be TRBD1 (6 bases). Trimming shortened V by 1 base and J by 6 bases, and 13 bases separated the two germline ends. The germline CDR1 and CDR2 sequences are GTSNPN and SVGIG (reference sequence). The CDR3 totals 13 residues. CDR3 region: CAWSGGQPSEQYF. The CDR3 DNA follows: TGTGCCTGGAGTGGAGGACAGCCTTCCGAGCAGTACTTC.

The chain combines TRBV30 with TRBJ2-1, with unresolved D. The germline V gene has CDR1 GTSNPN and CDR2 SVGIG (reference sequence). Trimming stripped 0 bases from V and 7 bases from J, with 13 bases between. This CDR3 spans 14 amino acids. The CDR3 DNA reads TGTGCCTGGAGTGTCACGACTCGGAGAAATGAGCAGTTCTTC. This encodes CAWSVTTRRNEQFF.

This chain joins TRBV9 and TRBJ2-7; D call uncertain. The CDR3 is 15 residues long. CDR1 SGDLS and CDR2 YYNGEE come from the germline V gene. V was cut by 0 bases and J by 2 bases, with 12 bases left in between. The CDR3 region has the DNA TGTGCCAGCAGCGTAGGTCATGGGGAAACCTACGAGCAGTACTTC. Protein: CASSVGHGETYEQYF.

The chain links TRBV29-1 to TRBJ1-1; unclear D gene. The V and J ends lost 5 bases and 0 bases respectively, with 10 bases between them. Germline CDR1 is SQVTM and CDR2 is ANQGSEA. The CDR3 is 13 amino acids. In nucleotides, the CDR3 is TGCAGCGTTCAACAGAGCTTGAACACTGAAGCTTTCTTT. It codes for CSVQQSLNTEAFF.

This chain joins TRBV20-1 and TRBJ2-1; unclear D gene. Trimming cost V 4 bases and J 2 bases, with 6 bases left between them. CDR3 size: 12 residues. CDR1 and CDR2 from the germline V gene are DFQATT and SNEGSKA (reference sequence). CDR3 protein: CSAISTYNEQFF. The CDR3 DNA reads as TGCAGTGCTATATCAACCTACAATGAGCAGTTCTTC.

V is TRBV5-4 and J is TRBJ1-1, with D unclear. This CDR3 region has 13 residues. CDR1 SGHNT and CDR2 YYREEE come from the germline V gene (reference sequence). Trimming pared 4 bases from V and 5 bases from J, leaving 12 bases between. The CDR3 region has the DNA TGTGCCAGCAGCAAAGTGCAGTTTACTGAAGCTTTCTTT. Translating gives CASSKVQFTEAFF.

J is TRBJ1-2 and V is TRBV28; 7 positions agree with TRBD1. Germline-derived CDR1 and CDR2 are MDHEN and SYDVKM. This CDR3 region has 13 residues. V lost 5 bases to trimming and J lost 5 bases; unmatched junction nucleotides: 5. The CDR3, as DNA: TGTGCCAGCAGTGACGACAGGGTTTATGGCTACACCTTC. Encoded protein: CASSDDRVYGYTF.